Following are 6 T cell receptor beta chains from one sample sequenced in a study of T-cell reconstitution after alpha-beta-depleted transplantation in children. Unique molecular identifiers were incorporated into the prepared TCRbeta library. One entry per CDR3 protein results from TCRdb running MiXCR on the PCR reads. The table shows around 600,000 distinct CDR3 sequences, with roughly a tenth occurring only once. Sequencing was performed on PBMCs from the stem cell graft donor, taken from the stem cell graft. Receptor source: a human donor who donated a stem cell graft to a child with acute myeloid leukemia.

This clonotype was seen a handful of times. The V call is TRBV10-3, the J call TRBJ2-5, with 15 nucleotides matching TRBD2. J was trimmed by 1 base and V by 4 bases; bases with no gene match: 10. The CDR3 runs to 19 residues. The germline V gene encodes CDR1 ENHRY and CDR2 SYGVKD. The CDR3 sequence is CAISGQSGTSGRTQETQYF. As DNA, the CDR3 is TGTGCCATCAGTGGTCAGTCTGGGACTAGCGGGAGGACCCAAGAGACCCAGTACTTC.

The chain employs TRBV12-5 and TRBJ2-7; possible D gene TRBD1, 5 bases. This CDR3 region has 13 residues. Germline-derived CDR1 and CDR2 are LGHNT and FRNRAP. V shed 6 bases and J shed 2 bases, with 11 bases lying between them. In DNA form, the CDR3 reads TGTGCTAGTGGGGACACTCTGACCTACGAGCAGTACTTC. It encodes CASGDTLTYEQYF.

The chain links TRBV29-1 to TRBJ2-3, with 11 bases that match TRBD2. This CDR3 comprises 17 residues. Trimming cost V 0 bases and J 2 bases; bases outside gene matches: 7. The germline V gene encodes CDR1 SQVTM and CDR2 ANQGSEA. For the CDR3, the DNA is TGCAGCGTTGAAGATGTCCTAGCGGGGGGCCTCACAGATACGCAGTATTTT. It yields the protein CSVEDVLAGGLTDTQYF.

This clonotype was counted a few times. The CDR3 here is CASSSDVTSTDTQYF. CDR3 nucleotide sequence: TGCGCCAGCAGCTCGGACGTCACTAGCACAGATACGCAGTATTTT. This sequence joins TRBV5-1 and TRBJ2-3, with D hard to call. CDR3 length equals 15 residues. The V gene's germline CDR1 is SGHRS and CDR2 YFSETQ. V gave up 3 bases and J gave up 0 bases, with 11 bases separating them.

This clonotype came up a few times. This chain connects TRBV29-1 to TRBJ1-1; tentatively, D is TRBD1 (5 bases). The V and J ends lost 4 bases and 1 base respectively, with 16 bases between them. CDR1 is SQVTM and CDR2 is ANQGSEA in the germline V gene. The length of the CDR3 is 15 residues. The CDR3 coding sequence is TGCAGCGTTGCCTGGCGGACACATTCGAACACTGAAGCTTTCTTT. Translating it yields CSVAWRTHSNTEAFF.

The chain has TRBV30 and TRBJ1-6, with D unresolved. V dropped 3 bases and J dropped 7 bases, with 13 bases sitting between them. The CDR3 is made up of 14 amino acids. Germline V gene sequence: CDR1 GTSNPN, CDR2 SVGIG (reference sequence). DNA of the CDR3: TGTGCCTGGAGAGTCGACACTGGAAATTCACCCCTCCACTTT. This encodes CAWRVDTGNSPLHF. Looking up the rest from reference TRBV30 and TRBJ1-6 gives the full variable domain: SQTIHQWPATLVQPVGSPLSLECTVEGTSNPNLYWYRQAAGRGLQLLFYSVGIGQISSEVPQNLSASRPQDRQFILSSKKLLLSDSGFYLCAWRVDTGNSPLHFGNGTRLTVT.